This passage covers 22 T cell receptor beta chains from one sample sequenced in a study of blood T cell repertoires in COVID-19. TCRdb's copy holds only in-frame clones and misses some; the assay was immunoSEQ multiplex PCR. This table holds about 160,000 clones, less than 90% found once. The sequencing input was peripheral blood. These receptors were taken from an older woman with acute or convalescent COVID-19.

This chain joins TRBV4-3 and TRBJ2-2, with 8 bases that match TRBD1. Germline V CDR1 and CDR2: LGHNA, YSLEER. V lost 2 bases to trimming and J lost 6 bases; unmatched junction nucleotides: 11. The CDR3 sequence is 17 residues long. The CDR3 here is CASSQYSQGEMAGELFF. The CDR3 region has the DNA TGCGCCAGCAGCCAATACTCACAGGGGGAGATGGCCGGGGAGCTGTTTTTT.

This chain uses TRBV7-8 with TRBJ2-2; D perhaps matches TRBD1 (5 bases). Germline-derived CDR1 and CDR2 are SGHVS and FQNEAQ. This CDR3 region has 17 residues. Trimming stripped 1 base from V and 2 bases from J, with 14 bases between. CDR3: CASSLGVGAKNTGELFF. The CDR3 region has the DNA TGTGCCAGCAGCTTAGGGGTTGGGGCAAAAAACACCGGGGAGCTGTTTTTT.

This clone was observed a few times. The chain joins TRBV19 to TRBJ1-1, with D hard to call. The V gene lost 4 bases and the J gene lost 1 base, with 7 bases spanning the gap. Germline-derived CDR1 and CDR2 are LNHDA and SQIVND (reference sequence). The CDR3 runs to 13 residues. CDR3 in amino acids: CASSKAGNTEAFF. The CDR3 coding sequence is TGTGCCAGTAGTAAAGCCGGGAACACTGAAGCTTTCTTT.

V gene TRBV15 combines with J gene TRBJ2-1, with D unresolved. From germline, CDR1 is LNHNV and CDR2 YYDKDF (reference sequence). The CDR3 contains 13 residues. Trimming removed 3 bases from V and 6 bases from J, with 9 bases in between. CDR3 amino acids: CATSRPSSNEQFF. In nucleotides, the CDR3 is TGTGCCACCAGCAGGCCCTCTAGCAATGAGCAGTTCTTC.

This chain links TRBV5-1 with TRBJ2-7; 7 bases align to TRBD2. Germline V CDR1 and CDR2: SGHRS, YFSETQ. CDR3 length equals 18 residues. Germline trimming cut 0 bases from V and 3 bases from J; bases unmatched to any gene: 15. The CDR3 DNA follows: TGCGCCAGCAGCTTGGTGGTGTTGGTCGGGGGGAAGAGCTACGAGCAGTACTTC. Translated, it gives CASSLVVLVGGKSYEQYF.

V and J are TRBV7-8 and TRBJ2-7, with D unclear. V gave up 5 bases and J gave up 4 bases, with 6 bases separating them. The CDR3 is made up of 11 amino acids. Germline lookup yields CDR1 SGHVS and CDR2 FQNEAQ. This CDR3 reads CASSVLYEQYF. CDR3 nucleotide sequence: TGTGCCAGCAGCGTCCTGTACGAGCAGTACTTC.

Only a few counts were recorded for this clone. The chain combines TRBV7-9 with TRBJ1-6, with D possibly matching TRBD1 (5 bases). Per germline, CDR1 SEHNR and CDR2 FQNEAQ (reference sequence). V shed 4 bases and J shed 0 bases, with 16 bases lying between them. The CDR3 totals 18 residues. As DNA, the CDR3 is TGTGCCAGCAGCTATGACAGTCAAAGGGCCTCCTATAATTCACCCCTCCACTTT. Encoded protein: CASSYDSQRASYNSPLHF.

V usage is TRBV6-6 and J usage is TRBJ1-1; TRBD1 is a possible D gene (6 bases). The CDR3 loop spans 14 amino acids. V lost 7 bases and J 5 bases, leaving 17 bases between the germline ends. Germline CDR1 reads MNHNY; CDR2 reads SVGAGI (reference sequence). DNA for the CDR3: TGTGCCAGCAATAACAGGGATTATGTGACTGAAGCTTTCTTT. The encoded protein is CASNNRDYVTEAFF.

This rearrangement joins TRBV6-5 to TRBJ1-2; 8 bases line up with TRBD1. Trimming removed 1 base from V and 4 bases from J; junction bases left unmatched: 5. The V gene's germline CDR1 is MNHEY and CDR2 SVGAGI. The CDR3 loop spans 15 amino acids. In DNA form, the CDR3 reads TGTGCCAGCAGTTACTACTCAACAGGGGGCTATGGCTACACCTTC. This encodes CASSYYSTGGYGYTF.

Here the CDR3 reads CASSYSSTTSNEQFF. The CDR3 DNA is TGTGCCAGCAGTTACTCGAGCACTACATCCAATGAGCAGTTCTTC. The rearrangement links TRBV6-5 to TRBJ2-1; D is unresolved. The ends were cut back, 0 bases at V and 6 bases at J, with 12 bases in the middle. CDR3 length equals 15 residues. Germline-derived CDR1 and CDR2 are MNHEY and SVGAGI.

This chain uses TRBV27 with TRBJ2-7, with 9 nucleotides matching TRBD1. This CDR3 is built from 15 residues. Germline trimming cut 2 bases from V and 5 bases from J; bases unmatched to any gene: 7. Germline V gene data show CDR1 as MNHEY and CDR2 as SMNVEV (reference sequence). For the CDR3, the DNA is TGTGCCAGCAGTTTAGGGCGGGACAGGGACCACGAGCAGTACTTC. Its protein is CASSLGRDRDHEQYF.

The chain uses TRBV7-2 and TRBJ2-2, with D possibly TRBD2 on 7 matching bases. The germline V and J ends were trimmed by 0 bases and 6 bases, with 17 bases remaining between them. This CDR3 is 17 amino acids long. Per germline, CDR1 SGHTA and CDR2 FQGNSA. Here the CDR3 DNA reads TGTGCCAGCAGCTTAGCGAGGGGGGGACTCATTGCCGGGGAGCTGTTTTTT. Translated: CASSLARGGLIAGELFF. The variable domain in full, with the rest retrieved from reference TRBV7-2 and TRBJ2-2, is GAGVSQSPSNKVTEKGKDVELRCDPISGHTALYWYRQSLGQGLEFLIYFQGNSAPDKSGLPSDRFSAERTGGSVSTLTIQRTQQEDSAVYLCASSLARGGLIAGELFFGEGSRLTVL.

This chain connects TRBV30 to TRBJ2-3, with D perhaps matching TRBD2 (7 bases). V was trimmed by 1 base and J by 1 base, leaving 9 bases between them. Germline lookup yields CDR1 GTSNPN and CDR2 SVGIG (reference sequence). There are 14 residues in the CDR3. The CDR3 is CAWSGGGRTDTQYF. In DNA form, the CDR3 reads TGTGCCTGGAGTGGCGGGGGCCGCACAGATACGCAGTATTTT.

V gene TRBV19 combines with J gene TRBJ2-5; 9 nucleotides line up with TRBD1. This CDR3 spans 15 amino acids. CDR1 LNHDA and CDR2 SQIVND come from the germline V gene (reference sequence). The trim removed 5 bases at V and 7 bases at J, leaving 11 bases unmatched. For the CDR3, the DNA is TGTGCCAGTAGTGCTATCGGGACAGGGAGCGGGACCCAGTACTTC. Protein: CASSAIGTGSGTQYF.

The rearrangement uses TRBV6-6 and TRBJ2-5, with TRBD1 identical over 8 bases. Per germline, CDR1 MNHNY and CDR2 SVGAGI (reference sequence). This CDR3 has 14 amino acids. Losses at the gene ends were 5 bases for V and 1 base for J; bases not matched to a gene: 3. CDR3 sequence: CASSRGTGQETQYF. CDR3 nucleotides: TGTGCCAGCAGTAGAGGGACAGGCCAAGAGACCCAGTACTTC.

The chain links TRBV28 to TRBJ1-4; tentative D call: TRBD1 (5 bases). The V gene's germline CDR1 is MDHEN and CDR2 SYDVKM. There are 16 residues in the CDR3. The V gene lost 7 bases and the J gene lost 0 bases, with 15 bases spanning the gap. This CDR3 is CASNVGHIATNEKLFF. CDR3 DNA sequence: TGTGCCAGCAACGTCGGACATATTGCAACTAATGAAAAACTGTTTTTT.

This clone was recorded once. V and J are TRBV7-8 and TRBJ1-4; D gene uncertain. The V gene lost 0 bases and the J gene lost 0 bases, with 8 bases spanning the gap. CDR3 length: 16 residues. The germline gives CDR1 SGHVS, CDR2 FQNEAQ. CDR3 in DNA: TGTGCCAGCAGCTTAGCCAGGCGGGCAACTAATGAAAAACTGTTTTTT. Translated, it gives CASSLARRATNEKLFF.

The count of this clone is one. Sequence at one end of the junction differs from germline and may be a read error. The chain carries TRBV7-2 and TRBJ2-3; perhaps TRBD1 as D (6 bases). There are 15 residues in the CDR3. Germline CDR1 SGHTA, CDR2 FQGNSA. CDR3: CASSLFLQGTDTQYF. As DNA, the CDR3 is TGTGCCAGCAGCTTATTTTTACAGGGCACGGATACGCAGTATTTT.

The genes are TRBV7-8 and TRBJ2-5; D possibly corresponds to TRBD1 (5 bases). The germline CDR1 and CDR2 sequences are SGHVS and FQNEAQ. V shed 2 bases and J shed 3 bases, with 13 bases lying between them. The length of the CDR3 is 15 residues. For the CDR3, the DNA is TGTGCCAGCAGCTTACTAGGGGAAGTTAAAGAGACCCAGTACTTC. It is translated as CASSLLGEVKETQYF.

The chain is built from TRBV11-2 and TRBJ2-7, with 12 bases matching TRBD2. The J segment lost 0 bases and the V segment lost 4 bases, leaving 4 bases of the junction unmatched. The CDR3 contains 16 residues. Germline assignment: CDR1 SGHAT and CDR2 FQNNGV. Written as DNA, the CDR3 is TGTGCCAGCAGCTCTTCGACTAGCGGGGGCTCCTACGAGCAGTACTTC. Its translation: CASSSSTSGGSYEQYF. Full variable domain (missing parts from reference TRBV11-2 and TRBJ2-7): EAGVAQSPRYKIIEKRQSVAFWCNPISGHATLYWYQQILGQGPKLLIQFQNNGVVDDSQLPKDRFSAERLKGVDSTLKIQPAKLEDSAVYLCASSSSTSGGSYEQYFGPGTRLTVT.

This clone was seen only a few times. The CDR3 spells CATSDSRLPYNEQFF. CDR3 DNA: TGTGCCACCAGTGATTCCCGACTACCGTACAATGAGCAGTTCTTC. V usage is TRBV24-1 and J usage is TRBJ2-1, with D perhaps TRBD2 (5 bases). The CDR3 loop spans 15 amino acids. Germline CDR1 KGHDR, CDR2 SFDVKD. The V and J ends lost 2 bases and 4 bases respectively, with 11 bases between them.

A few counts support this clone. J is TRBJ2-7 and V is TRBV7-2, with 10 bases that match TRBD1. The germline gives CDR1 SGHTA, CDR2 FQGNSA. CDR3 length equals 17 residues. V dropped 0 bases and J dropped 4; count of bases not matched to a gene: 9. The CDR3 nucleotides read TGTGCCAGCAGCTTAGCGGGAGGACAGGGGGGGAGGTACGAGCAGTACTTC. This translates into CASSLAGGQGGRYEQYF.